This TCR beta chain originates from a study of blood T cell repertoires in COVID-19. The germline V gene has CDR1 MGHRA and CDR2 YSYEKL. V lost 1 base, J lost 1 base, and 2 bases stayed unmatched. This CDR3 is 15 amino acids long. Libraries were prepared by immunoSEQ multiplex PCR; TCRdb keeps only in-frame clonotypes and omits some of them. Here the sample spans 84,000 or so clones, around 82% being singletons. This clone was seen only a few times. The sequencing input was peripheral blood. This sequence originates from a man between 60 and 75 years old with COVID-19, enrolled during active disease. This chain links TRBV4-1 with TRBJ2-3, with 7 bases aligning to TRBD2. This CDR3 is CASSQVLAGTDTQYF. In DNA form, the CDR3 reads TGCGCCAGCAGCCAAGTTCTAGCGGGCACAGATACGCAGTATTTT.